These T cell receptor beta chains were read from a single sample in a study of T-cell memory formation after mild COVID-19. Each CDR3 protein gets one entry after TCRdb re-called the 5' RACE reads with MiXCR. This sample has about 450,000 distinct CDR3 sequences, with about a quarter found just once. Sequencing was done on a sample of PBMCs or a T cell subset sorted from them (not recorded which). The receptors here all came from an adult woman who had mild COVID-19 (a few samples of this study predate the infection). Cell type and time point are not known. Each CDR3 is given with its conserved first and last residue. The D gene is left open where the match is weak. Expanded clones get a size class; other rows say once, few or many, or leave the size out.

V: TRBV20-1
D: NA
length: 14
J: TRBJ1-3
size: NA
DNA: TGCAGTGCAAGGAGACCGGCCTCTGGAAACACCATATATTTT
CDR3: CSARRPASGNTIYF

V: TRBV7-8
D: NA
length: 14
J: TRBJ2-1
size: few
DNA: TGTGCCAGCAGCTCTTCGGAATCCTACAATGAGCAGTTCTTC
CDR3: CASSSSESYNEQFF

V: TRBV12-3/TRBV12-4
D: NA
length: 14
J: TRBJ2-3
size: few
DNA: TGTGCCAGCACCCGAGGGCTAGTTTCAGATACGCAGTATTTT
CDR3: CASTRGLVSDTQYF

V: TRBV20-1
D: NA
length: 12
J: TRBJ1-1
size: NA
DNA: TGCAGTGCTAGCCGCAGGAACACTGAAGCTTTCTTT
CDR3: CSASRRNTEAFF

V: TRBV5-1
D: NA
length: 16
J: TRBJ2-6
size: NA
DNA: TGCGCCAGCAGCTTGGCCGAGGCCTCTGGGGCCAACGTCCTGACTTTC
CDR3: CASSLAEASGANVLTF

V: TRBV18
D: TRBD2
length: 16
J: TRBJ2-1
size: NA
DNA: TGTGCCAGCTCATCCCGGACTAGCGGGATTGGGGATGAGCAGTTCTTC
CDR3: CASSSRTSGIGDEQFF

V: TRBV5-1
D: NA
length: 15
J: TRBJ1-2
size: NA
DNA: TGCGCCAGCAGCTTGGAGGGAAGGGGGAACTATGGCTACACCTTC
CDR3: CASSLEGRGNYGYTF

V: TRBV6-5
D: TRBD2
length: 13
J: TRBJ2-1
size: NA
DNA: TGTGCCAGCAGTTTGCTAGCGGGCAATGAGCAGTTCTTC
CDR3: CASSLLAGNEQFF

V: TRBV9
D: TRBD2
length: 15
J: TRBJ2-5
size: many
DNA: TGTGCCAGCAGCGTAGAGGCTAGCGGGATAGAGACCCAGTACTTC
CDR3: CASSVEASGIETQYF

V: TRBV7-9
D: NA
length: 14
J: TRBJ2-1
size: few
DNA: TGTGCCAGCAGCTTAGCGGGGGATTCAAATGAGCAGTTCTTC
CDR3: CASSLAGDSNEQFF

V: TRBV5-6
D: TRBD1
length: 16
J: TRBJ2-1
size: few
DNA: TGTGCCAGCAGCGGCCGGGACAGGGGTTCCTACAATGAGCAGTTCTTC
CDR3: CASSGRDRGSYNEQFF

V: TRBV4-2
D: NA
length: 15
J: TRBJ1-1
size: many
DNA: TGTGCCAGCAGCCAAGGGATATCGGACAGCCAAGAAGCTTTCTTT
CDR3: CASSQGISDSQEAFF

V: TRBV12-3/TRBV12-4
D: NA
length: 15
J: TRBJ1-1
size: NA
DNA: TGTGCCAGCATCCTCCACCGGGACACGAACACTGAAGCTTTCTTT
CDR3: CASILHRDTNTEAFF

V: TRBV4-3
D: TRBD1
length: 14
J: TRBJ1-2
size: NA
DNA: TGCGCCAGCAGCCAAGACAGGGGGCCGAACGGCTACACCTTC
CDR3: CASSQDRGPNGYTF

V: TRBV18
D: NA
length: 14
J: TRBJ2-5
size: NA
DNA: TGTGCCAGCTCACCAAGCTCACCTCAAGAGACCCAGTACTTC
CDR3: CASSPSSPQETQYF

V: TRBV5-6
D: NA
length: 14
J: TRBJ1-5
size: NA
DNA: TGTGCCAGCAGCTTGGTCAGGGACAATCAGCCCCAGCATTTT
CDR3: CASSLVRDNQPQHF

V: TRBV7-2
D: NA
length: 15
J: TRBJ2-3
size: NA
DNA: TGTGCCAGCGGGGAAGGACTCTCAAGCACAGATACGCAGTATTTT
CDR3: CASGEGLSSTDTQYF

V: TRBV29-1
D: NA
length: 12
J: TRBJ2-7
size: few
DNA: TGCAGCGTTGGACTGGGGGCCTACGAGCAGTACTTC
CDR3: CSVGLGAYEQYF

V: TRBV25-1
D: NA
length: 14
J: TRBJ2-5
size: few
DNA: TGTGCCAGCAGTGAACAGCCAGGAGCAGGGACCCAGTACTTC
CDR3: CASSEQPGAGTQYF

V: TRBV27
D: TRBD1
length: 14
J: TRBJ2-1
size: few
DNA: TGTGCCAGCAGCCTCCCCTTCTCCAGGGGGTCGGAGTTCTTC
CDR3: CASSLPFSRGSEFF

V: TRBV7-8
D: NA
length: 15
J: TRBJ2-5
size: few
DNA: TGTGCCAGCAGCTTATATCCTAGCAAGGAAGAGACCCAGTACTTC
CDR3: CASSLYPSKEETQYF

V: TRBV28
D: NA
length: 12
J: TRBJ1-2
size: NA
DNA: TGTGCCAGCACCGGGAGAGTGAGCGGCTACACCTTC
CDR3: CASTGRVSGYTF

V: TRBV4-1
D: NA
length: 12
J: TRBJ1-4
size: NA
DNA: TGCGCCAGCAGCGGCACTAATGAAAAACTGTTTTTT
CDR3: CASSGTNEKLFF

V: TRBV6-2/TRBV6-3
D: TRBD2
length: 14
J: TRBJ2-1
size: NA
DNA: TGTGCCAGCAATCTAGCGGGAGGAGCTCGGGAGCAGTTCTTC
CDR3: CASNLAGGAREQFF

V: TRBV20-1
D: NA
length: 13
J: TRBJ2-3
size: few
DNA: TGCAGTGCTAGAGATGGCCTGCAAGATACGCAGTATTTT
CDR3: CSARDGLQDTQYF

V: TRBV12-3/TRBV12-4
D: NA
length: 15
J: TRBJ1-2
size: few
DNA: TGTGCCAGCAGTTTTCAGGGGAGGAGGAACTATGGCTACACCTTC
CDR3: CASSFQGRRNYGYTF

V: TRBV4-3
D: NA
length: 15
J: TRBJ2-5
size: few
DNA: TGCGCCAGCAGCCAAGTAGGAACTTCCCAAGAGACCCAGTACTTC
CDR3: CASSQVGTSQETQYF

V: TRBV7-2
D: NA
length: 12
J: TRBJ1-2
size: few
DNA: TGTGCCAGCAGCTTAAGTTCTTATGGCTACACCTTC
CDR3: CASSLSSYGYTF

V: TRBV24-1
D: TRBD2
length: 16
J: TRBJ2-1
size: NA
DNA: TGTGCCACCAGTGACTCTACTAGCGGGAGGGCCCATGAGCAGTTCTTC
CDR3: CATSDSTSGRAHEQFF

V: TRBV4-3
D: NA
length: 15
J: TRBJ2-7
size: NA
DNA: TGCGCCAGCAGCCAAGATAGGGGGGCTAGCTACGAGCAGTACTTC
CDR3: CASSQDRGASYEQYF

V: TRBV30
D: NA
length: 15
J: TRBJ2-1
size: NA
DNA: TGTGCCTGGAAGGAGGTCAACACATACTACAATGAGCAGTTCTTC
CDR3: CAWKEVNTYYNEQFF

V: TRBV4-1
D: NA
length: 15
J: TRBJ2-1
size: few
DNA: TGCGCCAGCAGCCCCCAGGGAGCGTCCTACAATGAGCAGTTCTTC
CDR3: CASSPQGASYNEQFF

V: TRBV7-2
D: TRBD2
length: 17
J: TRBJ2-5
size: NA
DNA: TGTGCCAGCAGCTTAGCTAAGAGCGGGGGGCCGCGGGGGACCCAGTACTTC
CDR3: CASSLAKSGGPRGTQYF

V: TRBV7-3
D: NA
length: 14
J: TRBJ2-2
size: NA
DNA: TGTGCCAGCAGCTCGACCGATGCCCCCGGGGAGCTGTTTTTT
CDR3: CASSSTDAPGELFF

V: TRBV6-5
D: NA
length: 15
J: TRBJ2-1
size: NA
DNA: TGTGCCAGCAGTTACTCGGACGGACCTTACAATGAGCAGTTCTTC
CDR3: CASSYSDGPYNEQFF

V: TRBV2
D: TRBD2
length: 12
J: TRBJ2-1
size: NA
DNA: TGTGCCAGCAGACTAGCGGGGAATGAGCAGTTCTTC
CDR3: CASRLAGNEQFF

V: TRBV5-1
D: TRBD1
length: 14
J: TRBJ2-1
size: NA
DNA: TGCGCCAGCAGCATCCAGACAGGGGCGCATGAGCAGTTCTTC
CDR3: CASSIQTGAHEQFF

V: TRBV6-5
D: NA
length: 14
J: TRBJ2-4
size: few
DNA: TGTGCCAGCAAAAAGTCGGGCTTAAAAAACATTCAGTACTTC
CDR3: CASKKSGLKNIQYF

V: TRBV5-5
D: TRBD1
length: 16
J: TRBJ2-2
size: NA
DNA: TGTGCCAGCAGCCCAGGACAGGCCACGAACACCGGGGAGCTGTTTTTT
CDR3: CASSPGQATNTGELFF

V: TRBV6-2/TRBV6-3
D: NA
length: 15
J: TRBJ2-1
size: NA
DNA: TGTGCCAGCAGACGGGACTTGGGGTCCTACAATGAGCAGTTCTTC
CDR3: CASRRDLGSYNEQFF

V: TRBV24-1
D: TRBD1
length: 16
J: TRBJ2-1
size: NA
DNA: TGTGCCACCAGTGATTTGAAATCGGGACAGGGGTTGGAGCAGTTCTTC
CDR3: CATSDLKSGQGLEQFF

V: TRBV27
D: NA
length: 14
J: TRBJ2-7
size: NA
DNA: TGTGCCAGCAGTTGGGGCAGGGACTCCTACGAGCAGTACTTC
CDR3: CASSWGRDSYEQYF

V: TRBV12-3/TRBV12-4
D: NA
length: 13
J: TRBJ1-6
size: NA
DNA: TGTGCCAGCAGTTTATCGCCTAATTCACCCCTCCACTTT
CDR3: CASSLSPNSPLHF

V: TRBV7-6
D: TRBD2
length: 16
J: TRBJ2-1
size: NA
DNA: TGTGCCAGCAGCTTAGGTCGGACTAGCTCCTACAATGAGCAGTTCTTC
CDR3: CASSLGRTSSYNEQFF

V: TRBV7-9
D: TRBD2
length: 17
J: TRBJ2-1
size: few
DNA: TGTGCCAGCAGCTTAGCGCCGACTAGCGGGGGCCACAATGAGCAGTTCTTC
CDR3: CASSLAPTSGGHNEQFF

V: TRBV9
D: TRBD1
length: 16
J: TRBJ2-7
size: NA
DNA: TGTGCCAGCAGCGTGGAAGGGACAGGATCTTCCTACGAGCAGTACTTC
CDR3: CASSVEGTGSSYEQYF

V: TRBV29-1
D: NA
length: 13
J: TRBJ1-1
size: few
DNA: TGCAGCGTCGGGGAGGAGATGAACACTGAAGCTTTCTTT
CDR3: CSVGEEMNTEAFF

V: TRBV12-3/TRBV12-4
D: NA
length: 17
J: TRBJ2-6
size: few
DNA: TGTGCCAGCAGTTTATTCGCAGGCCGCTCTGGGGCCAACGTCCTGACTTTC
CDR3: CASSLFAGRSGANVLTF

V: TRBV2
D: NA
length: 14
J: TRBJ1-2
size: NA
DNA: TGTGCCAGCCAAACCCAGGGAGGTAACTATGGCTACACCTTC
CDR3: CASQTQGGNYGYTF